Listed here is a single TCR beta chain. What it binds is unknown. This sample stems from a study of T cell responses to AZD1222 COVID-19 vaccine. CDR3 length equals 16 residues. The ends lost 7 bases at V and 6 bases at J; junction bases unmatched: 9. Germline loops: CDR1 MDHEN, CDR2 SYDVKM. Only in-frame clones appear in the TCRdb table, and some are missing; sequencing was by immunoSEQ multiplex PCR. Of about 150,000 clones listed, more than 80% are singletons. Overall study findings and caveats: Two AZD1222 administrations were followed by greater Spike-specific TCR breadth and depth. Per reports, nearly half of all spike-specific TCRs target regions that are unmutated in variants. Donor demographics were predominantly white British with a female majority; clonal diversity may be underestimated.

J is TRBJ1-6 and V is TRBV28; 10 nucleotides match TRBD1. This sequence originates from an adult who received the AZD1222 COVID-19 vaccine. The starting material was peripheral blood, obtained 28 days after the second AZD1222 dose. The CDR3 loop reads CASKGGQGFVNSPLHF. Written as DNA, the CDR3 is TGTGCCAGCAAGGGGGGACAGGGGTTCGTTAATTCACCCCTCCACTTT.